This T cell receptor (beta chain) is from a study of blood T cell repertoires in COVID-19. Across the whole study: Spain, Italy and the United States supplied samples that represented acute and convalescent COVID-19. Nucleic acid was either cDNA or gDNA, and it came from T cells, B-cell-depleted T cells, or PBMCs.

Authors' methods: Counts of nucleated cells, estimated from reference gene primer amplification, were obtained. Repertoires were generated with immunoSEQ multiplex PCR, while TCRdb's copy carries only in-frame clones and drops some. V, J and clone size reflect that table, while D and trimming were determined from the DNA. This table has around 180,000 clones, 65% to 85% appearing once. The V segment lost 6 bases and the J segment 2 bases; nucleotides outside the gene matches: 3. The CDR3 has 15 residues. From germline, CDR1 is LGHDT and CDR2 YNNKEL (reference sequence). The receptor was derived from a woman younger than 45 with acute or convalescent COVID-19. The source material was peripheral blood. This chain links TRBV3-1 (or the pseudogene TRBV3-2) with TRBJ2-1; 11 bases fit TRBD1. The CDR3 DNA reads as TGTGCCAGCAGGGCGGACAGGGGGCCCTACAATGAGCAGTTCTTC. Protein sequence: CASRADRGPYNEQFF.